This TCR beta chain was identified in a study of shared clonotypes between healthy human individuals. Across the study: The study used three CD4 naive, three CD4 memory, two CD8 naive and one CD8 memory plate per donor.

In this sample, this clone turned up once. Assay: immunoSEQ multiplex PCR; the TCRdb copy retains only in-frame clones and omits some. The sample has more than 2,000,000 clones; approximately 95% are singletons. CDR1 SGHRS and CDR2 YFSETQ come from the germline V gene. V gave up 4 bases and J gave up 2 bases, with 12 bases separating them. The CDR3 has 14 amino acids. The clonotype was recovered from a young man in good health. Some clones in this sample may be carry-over from other donors' samples. Input material: naive CD4+ T cells from PBMCs. Stated subset: CD45RA+ positively selected. The chain carries TRBV5-1 and TRBJ1-2; tentative D call: TRBD1 (6 bases). The DNA for the CDR3 is TGCGCCAGCAGCCGGGGGCAGAAAAACTATGGCTACACCTTC. Translating gives CASSRGQKNYGYTF.